The 30 T cell receptor beta chains presented below share a single source sample, sequenced in a study of vaccination and CD4 T cells after COVID-19. Specified treatment: roughly 11-day PBMC culture with coronavirus spike peptide pools or control peptides (ViraFEST assay). Their cognate antigens are unknown. At the Johns Hopkins FTIC core, DNA taken from cultured CD4+ T cells was sequenced by way of the Oncomine TCR Beta short-read assay. TCRdb called the PCR reads again in MiXCR, with one record for every CDR3 protein. Counted here are around 3,900 distinct CDR3 sequences, around 21% occurring once; the ten biggest clones make up about a fifth. The specimen sequenced was CD4+ T cells from blood, cultured in vitro. The receptors come from a human donor who had recovered from COVID-19.

This chain's CDR3 is CASSYSLPASGGGLDTQYF. The CDR3 DNA follows: TGTGCCAGCAGTTACTCCTTGCCGGCTTCGGGGGGCGGCTTAGATACGCAGTATTTT. The chain carries TRBV6-5 and TRBJ2-3, with a tentative D call TRBD2 (7 bases). CDR3 length equals 19 residues. Trimming left V 0 bases short and J 5 bases short, with 24 bases between. In germline, CDR1 is MNHEY, CDR2 SVGAGI.

The gene calls are TRBV18 and TRBJ2-3, with D possibly called TRBD1 or TRBD2 (5 bases each). Germline V gene data show CDR1 as KGHSH and CDR2 as LQKENI. Trimming cost V 2 bases and J 0 bases, with 12 bases left between them. This CDR3 contains 16 residues. CDR3 amino acids: CASSPYPGPSTDTQYF. The CDR3 bases are TGTGCCAGCTCACCATATCCGGGACCCAGCACAGATACGCAGTATTTT. The full variable domain, in which reference TRBV18 and TRBJ2-3 provide the parts outside the CDR3, is NAGVMQNPRHLVRRRGQEARLRCSPMKGHSHVYWYRQLPEEGLKFMVYLQKENIIDESGMPKERFSAEFPKEGPSILRIQQVVRGDSAAYFCASSPYPGPSTDTQYFGPGTRLTVL.

In its sample, this clonotype was seen a few times. The rearrangement uses TRBV6-2 or TRBV6-3 and TRBJ2-5; the D gene is possibly TRBD1 (6 bases). The CDR3 covers 15 residues. Germline V CDR1 and CDR2: MNHEY, SVGEGT. Trimming left V 7 bases short and J 4 bases short, with 19 bases between. CDR3: CASTNNPTGAETQYF. The DNA of the CDR3 is TGTGCCAGCACCAACAACCCGACAGGAGCAGAGACCCAGTACTTC.

This clonotype was counted only a few times. V is TRBV7-2 and J is TRBJ1-1; unclear D gene. From germline, CDR1 is SGHTA and CDR2 FQGNSA. This CDR3 spans 15 amino acids. Trimming cost V 2 bases and J 1 base, with 11 bases left between them. The CDR3 DNA is TGTGCCAGCAGCTTACCCGACCGATCGAACACTGAAGCTTTCTTT. It specifies CASSLPDRSNTEAFF. Variable domain in full (rest from reference TRBV7-2 and TRBJ1-1): GAGVSQSPSNKVTEKGKDVELRCDPISGHTALYWYRQSLGQGLEFLIYFQGNSAPDKSGLPSDRFSAERTGGSVSTLTIQRTQQEDSAVYLCASSLPDRSNTEAFFGQGTRLTVV.

This clonotype has only a few counts. This chain links TRBV19 with TRBJ2-5, with a tentative D call TRBD1 (6 bases). This CDR3 has 12 amino acids. V was cut by 10 bases and J by 5 bases, with 14 bases left in between. The germline CDR1 and CDR2 sequences are LNHDA and SQIVND (reference sequence). In nucleotides, the CDR3 is TGTGCCACACGAGGGGGTGTGGAGACCCAGTACTTC. This codes for CATRGGVETQYF.

This clonotype is large in the sample. The chain couples TRBV27 to TRBJ1-5; D gene uncertain. Trimming stripped 5 bases from V and 1 base from J, with 9 bases between. The CDR3 totals 14 residues. Per germline, CDR1 MNHEY and CDR2 SMNVEV (reference sequence). The CDR3 nucleotides are TGTGCCAGCAGTCTGGGATGGAGCAATCAGCCCCAGCATTTT. Residues: CASSLGWSNQPQHF.

This clonotype was detected only once. A single base separates this from a much larger clone, so it may be a read error. CDR3 DNA sequence: TGTGCCAGCAGCAGAGATCATGGGGATATTTACGAGCAGTACTTC. Translated: CASSRDHGDIYEQYF. The V gene is TRBV15, the J gene TRBJ2-7; D is unresolved. The CDR3 loop spans 15 amino acids. The germline CDR1 and CDR2 sequences are LNHNV and YYDKDF (reference sequence).

The genes are TRBV3-1 and TRBJ2-5, with TRBD1 matching 8 bases. Unmatched junction bases numbered 1, after V lost 0 bases and J lost 1 base. The CDR3 sequence is 15 residues long. Germline V lookup: CDR1 LGHDT, CDR2 YNNKEL (reference sequence). CDR3 in DNA: TGTGCCAGCAGCCAAGAGGGACAGGTCCAAGAGACCCAGTACTTC. As protein: CASSQEGQVQETQYF.

The table lists this clonotype with a few counts. The chain couples TRBV19 to TRBJ1-2; no definite D call. This CDR3 contains 15 residues. From germline, CDR1 is LNHDA and CDR2 SQIVND (reference sequence). The germline V and J ends were trimmed by 5 bases and 9 bases, with 22 bases remaining between them. The DNA for the CDR3 is TGTGCCAGTAGTGCCGGCGGACCAGTTGTTCGTAGCTACACCTTC. The encoded protein is CASSAGGPVVRSYTF.

The rearrangement links TRBV6-1 to TRBJ1-4; D possibly corresponds to TRBD1 (6 bases). Germline CDR1 reads MNHNS; CDR2 reads SASEGT. This CDR3 region has 15 residues. The V and J ends lost 7 bases and 5 bases respectively, with 17 bases between them. The CDR3 protein is CASTQRQDPNEKLFF. The CDR3 region has the DNA TGTGCCAGCACCCAGAGACAGGATCCAAATGAAAAACTGTTTTTT.

The V call is TRBV27, the J call TRBJ2-3, with D perhaps being TRBD1 or TRBD2 (6 bases each). This CDR3 comprises 15 residues. CDR1 is MNHEY and CDR2 is SMNVEV in the germline V gene (reference sequence). Trimming removed 0 bases from V and 6 bases from J, with 13 bases in between. The CDR3 spells CASSLSRGALDTQYF. Here the CDR3 DNA reads TGTGCCAGCAGTTTATCGAGGGGGGCGCTTGATACGCAGTATTTT.

The chain combines TRBV12-3 or TRBV12-4 with TRBJ2-5; TRBD2 matches at 8 bases. This CDR3 has 13 amino acids. V was clipped by 7 bases and J by 3 bases; unmatched bases: 4. In nucleotides, the CDR3 is TGTGCCAGCACTCCGGGACTAGAAGAGACCCAGTACTTC. Translated: CASTPGLEETQYF.

By sample fraction, this clonotype is medium-sized (0.01 to 0.1%). This chain connects TRBV20-1 to TRBJ2-2, with D perhaps given as TRBD1 or TRBD2 (6 bases each). The CDR3 has 14 residues. V was cut by 2 bases and J by 5 bases, with 12 bases left in between. CDR1 is DFQATT, CDR2 SNEGSKA, per germline (reference sequence). The chain's CDR3 is CSARLGGLTGELFF. The DNA for the CDR3 is TGCAGTGCTAGACTGGGGGGCCTAACCGGGGAGCTGTTTTTT.

The rearrangement uses TRBV7-9 and TRBJ1-1; D call uncertain. V was shortened by 5 bases and J by 1 base, with 11 bases between the two germline ends. There are 14 residues in the CDR3. Germline V gene data show CDR1 as SEHNR and CDR2 as FQNEAQ (reference sequence). The CDR3 DNA sequence: TGTGCCAGCAGCCCCCCACAGAGGAACACTGAAGCTTTCTTT. Translation gives CASSPPQRNTEAFF.

This sequence joins TRBV30 and TRBJ2-1; TRBD2 aligns across 8 bases. Trimming removed 2 bases from V and 2 bases from J; junction bases left unmatched: 5. Germline values: CDR1 GTSNPN, CDR2 SVGIG (reference sequence). This CDR3 has 15 amino acids. The CDR3 DNA sequence: TGTGCCTGGAGTAAAGGGCGGGGGGCCTACAATGAGCAGTTCTTC. This encodes CAWSKGRGAYNEQFF.

The J gene is TRBJ1-2, the V gene TRBV6-1; D might be TRBD1 (5 bases). The CDR3 totals 14 residues. V was pared by 1 base and J by 7 bases, with 13 bases between. Germline lookup yields CDR1 MNHNS and CDR2 SASEGT. The CDR3 DNA sequence: TGTGCCAGCAGTGAAGGGGGCCAGGGCTTTGGCTACACCTTC. It is translated as CASSEGGQGFGYTF.

This clonotype showed up just a few times. The gene calls are TRBV12-3 or TRBV12-4 and TRBJ2-1; D might be TRBD1 or TRBD2, each matching 5 bases. The V and J ends lost 7 bases and 0 bases respectively, with 10 bases between them. The CDR3 sequence is 14 residues long. CDR3 protein: CASTWGNSYNEQFF. The CDR3 DNA reads TGTGCCAGCACGTGGGGGAACTCCTACAATGAGCAGTTCTTC.

There are a few counts of this clonotype. CDR3 region: CSASGTGVNEKLFF. For the CDR3, the DNA is TGCAGTGCCAGTGGTACAGGGGTAAATGAAAAACTGTTTTTT. The chain employs TRBV20-1 and TRBJ1-4, with 7 bases matching TRBD1. The junction had 9 bases not matched to a gene; V was cut back by 6 bases and J by 5 bases. Germline CDR1 and CDR2: DFQATT and SNEGSKA (reference sequence). The CDR3 is 14 amino acids.

This sequence joins TRBV10-3 and TRBJ1-1; D uncertain. The CDR3 runs to 14 residues. Germline CDR1 ENHRY, CDR2 SYGVKD. The V end lost 7 bases, the J end lost 1 base, and 13 bases lay between the germline ends. This CDR3 is CAINGSSRNTEAFF. The CDR3 DNA reads TGTGCCATCAATGGGTCTTCGAGGAACACTGAAGCTTTCTTT.

By sample fraction, this clonotype is medium-sized (0.01 to 0.1%). This rearrangement joins TRBV5-4 to TRBJ1-5; a possible D gene is TRBD1 (5 bases). The CDR3 extends over 13 amino acids. V lost 5 bases to trimming and J lost 8 bases, with 14 bases between them. Germline assignment: CDR1 SGHNT and CDR2 YYREEE (reference sequence). The CDR3 DNA sequence: TGTGCCAGCAGTGTCGCAGGAGGGGAGCCCCAGCATTTT. It translates to CASSVAGGEPQHF.

This clonotype is medium-sized (0.01 to 0.1%). For the CDR3, the DNA is TGTGCCAGCAGCTTAGCGGAAGAGGGAGAAGCTTTCTTT. The encoded protein is CASSLAEEGEAFF. The chain is built from TRBV7-9 and TRBJ1-1, with D unresolved. CDR1 SEHNR and CDR2 FQNEAQ come from the germline V gene (reference sequence). Trimming stripped 0 bases from V and 8 bases from J, with 10 bases between. The CDR3 totals 13 residues.

In this sample, this clonotype is medium-sized. V gene TRBV19 combines with J gene TRBJ1-2; TRBD1 agrees at 10 bases. Trimming took 5 bases from V and 1 from J; bases not matched to a gene: 10. The germline V gene has CDR1 LNHDA and CDR2 SQIVND (reference sequence). The CDR3 spans 17 residues. The CDR3 DNA is TGTGCCAGTAGTCCCAAGGGGACAGGGGCCCTTAACTATGGCTACACCTTC. This sequence encodes CASSPKGTGALNYGYTF.

The chain uses TRBV2 and TRBJ2-7, with D hard to call. The CDR3 is 11 amino acids. V was clipped by 5 bases and J by 3 bases, with 5 bases between them. Germline lookup yields CDR1 SNHLY and CDR2 FYNNEI. The CDR3: CASSRRYEQYF. The CDR3 region has the DNA TGTGCCAGCAGTAGACGCTACGAGCAGTACTTC. The variable domain in full, with the rest retrieved from reference TRBV2 and TRBJ2-7, is EPEVTQTPSHQVTQMGQEVILRCVPISNHLYFYWYRQILGQKVEFLVSFYNNEISEKSEIFDDQFSVERPDGSNFTLKIRSTKLEDSAMYFCASSRRYEQYFGPGTRLTVT.

Sample share makes this clonotype medium-sized. The chain links TRBV6-5 to TRBJ2-3; D ambiguous. Trimming removed 4 bases at V and 2 bases at J, with 10 bases between. CDR1 MNHEY and CDR2 SVGAGI come from the germline V gene. There are 14 residues in the CDR3. CDR3 DNA: TGTGCCAGCAGTTTTACCCAACCCACAGATACGCAGTATTTT. Encoded protein: CASSFTQPTDTQYF.

This chain joins TRBV11-2 and TRBJ1-4; 9 bases match TRBD1. Germline CDR1 reads SGHAT; CDR2 reads FQNNGV. V lost 3 bases to trimming and J lost 8 bases; unmatched junction nucleotides: 4. This CDR3 spans 14 amino acids. CDR3 protein: CASSFGTGNEKLFF. CDR3 in DNA: TGTGCCAGCAGCTTCGGGACAGGGAACGAAAAACTGTTTTTT.

The V and J genes are TRBV19 and TRBJ1-2; D remains unclear. Trimming cost V 3 bases and J 3 bases, with 8 bases left between them. Per germline, CDR1 LNHDA and CDR2 SQIVND (reference sequence). This CDR3 is built from 13 residues. This CDR3 reads CASSMQDDYGYTF. The CDR3 DNA follows: TGTGCCAGTAGTATGCAGGACGACTATGGCTACACCTTC.

V gene TRBV20-1 combines with J gene TRBJ2-3; TRBD2 matches 7 bases. In germline, CDR1 is DFQATT, CDR2 SNEGSKA (reference sequence). The CDR3 length is 15 residues. The J segment lost 0 bases and the V segment lost 6 bases, leaving 9 bases of the junction unmatched. This chain's CDR3 is CSAPSSGLSTDTQYF. DNA of the CDR3: TGCAGTGCCCCCTCTAGCGGTCTAAGCACAGATACGCAGTATTTT.

Only a few counts were recorded for this clonotype. V is TRBV6-1 and J is TRBJ1-3, with unresolved D. The V gene lost 4 bases and the J gene lost 7 bases, with 23 bases spanning the gap. This CDR3 region has 17 residues. Germline V gene sequence: CDR1 MNHNS, CDR2 SASEGT. CDR3 protein: CASSGPTETVFGNTIYF. CDR3 DNA sequence: TGTGCCAGCAGTGGCCCGACGGAGACGGTTTTCGGGAACACCATATATTTT.

This clonotype has a handful of counts. CDR3 nucleotide sequence: TGTGCCAGCAGTCCATGGGGGGAGTATGGCTACACCTTC. Translation: CASSPWGEYGYTF. This sequence joins TRBV11-2 and TRBJ1-2; tentatively, D is TRBD1 (5 bases). Between the trimmed V and J ends, which lost 6 bases and 5 bases, there was a span of 13 bases. This CDR3 is 13 amino acids long. Germline CDR1 reads SGHAT; CDR2 reads FQNNGV.

This rearrangement joins TRBV18 to TRBJ2-7; a weak D match, TRBD1 (5 bases). The germline V and J ends were trimmed by 2 bases and 3 bases, with 5 bases remaining between them. The V gene's germline CDR1 is KGHSH and CDR2 LQKENI. CDR3 length: 12 residues. CDR3 DNA sequence: TGTGCCAGCTCACCAGACAGCTACGAGCAGTACTTC. Encoded protein: CASSPDSYEQYF.